This TCR beta chain was identified in a study of T cells expressing NK-cell markers. Background on the study: Sequencing covered eight donors, seven HCMV-seropositive and one seronegative.

The CDR3 has 13 amino acids. The V gene's germline CDR1 is SGHKS and CDR2 YYEKEE (reference sequence). Making the TCR beta cDNA relied on 5'RACE template switching with UMIs. TCRdb reprocessed the 5' RACE reads and stores each CDR3 protein as one record, lacking DNA. The sample includes roughly 450,000 distinct CDR3 sequences. V is TRBV5-5 and J is TRBJ2-7; TCRdb's D call of TRBD1 is untestable without DNA. The clonotype originates from a woman between 50 and 59 years old in good health. Sample: blood T cells: a sorted CD56 or NKG2C T cell subset, CD4+ or CD8+ T cells, or bulk PBMC T cells (not recorded which). The CDR3 sequence: CASSAQGLDEQYF.